This T cell receptor beta chain is drawn from a study of T cells after yellow fever vaccination. This clonotype occurred many times. UMIs and a universal primer site were added when TCR cDNA was made by 5'RACE template switching. TCRdb independently ran MiXCR on the 5' RACE reads; one entry per CDR3 protein. Here the sample spans more than 80,000 distinct CDR3 sequences, less than 6% being singletons. CDR3 size: 11 residues. The trim removed 9 bases at V and 5 bases at J, leaving 2 bases unmatched. The source is a man younger than 35 who received the YFV17D yellow fever vaccine. The sample here was CD8+ T cells sorted from PBMCs, taken 10 days after the yellow fever booster vaccination. The J gene is TRBJ2-5, the V gene TRBV12-3 or TRBV12-4; 8 positions match TRBD2. The CDR3: CASSGGETQYF. Here the CDR3 DNA reads TGTGCCAGTTCGGGGGGGGAGACCCAGTACTTC.